Presented here are 27 T cell receptor beta chains from one specimen sequenced in a study of blood T cell repertoires in COVID-19. Only in-frame clones appear in the TCRdb table, and some are missing; sequencing was by immunoSEQ multiplex PCR. This table holds around 130,000 clones, 80% to 85% found once. The sequenced sample consisted of peripheral blood. These receptors were collected from a human donor in a cohort sampled during active COVID-19.

This clone was counted once. The V call is TRBV10-3, the J call TRBJ2-7; 7 bases line up with TRBD1. The CDR3 contains 17 residues. Germline loops: CDR1 ENHRY, CDR2 SYGVKD. With 7 bases clipped from V and 0 bases from J, the junction kept 15 bases outside the gene matches. The CDR3 nucleotides are TGTGCCATCAACCCTCAACCGGGCGCAGGGGGCTCCTACGAGCAGTACTTC. This sequence encodes CAINPQPGAGGSYEQYF.

V is TRBV5-8 and J is TRBJ1-1; TRBD1 is a possible D gene (5 bases). This CDR3 has 15 residues. V gave up 2 bases and J gave up 4 bases, with 15 bases separating them. Germline CDR1 is SGHTS and CDR2 is YDEGEE. DNA of the CDR3: TGTGCCAGCAGCTTCCGGGGGACGTTGAGCACTGAAGCTTTCTTT. Translated: CASSFRGTLSTEAFF.

The chain uses TRBV25-1 and TRBJ1-2; 9 bases are a match to TRBD1. J gave up 9 bases and V 4 bases, and 6 bases lay outside the gene matches. The CDR3 has 13 amino acids. From germline, CDR1 is MGHDK and CDR2 SYGVNS. The CDR3 here is CASSVPGQGSYTF. CDR3 DNA sequence: TGTGCCAGCAGTGTTCCGGGACAGGGAAGCTACACCTTC.

J is TRBJ1-2 and V is TRBV14, with D unclear. The V and J ends lost 5 bases and 4 bases respectively, with 14 bases between them. Germline V gene lookup returns CDR1 SGHDN and CDR2 FVKESK. The CDR3 contains 14 residues. CDR3 DNA: TGTGCCAGCAGCGACTGGGAGGTTAGCTATGGCTACACCTTC. Its protein product is CASSDWEVSYGYTF.

The CDR3 DNA sequence: TGTGCCAGCAGCCCACAGGGAATTGAAAGCTCCTATAATTCACCCCTCCACTTT. Its translation is CASSPQGIESSYNSPLHF. This chain links TRBV11-2 with TRBJ1-6; D is perhaps TRBD1 (6 bases). Trimming shortened V by 5 bases and J by 0 bases, and 17 bases separated the two germline ends. The CDR3 has 18 residues. The V gene's germline CDR1 is SGHAT and CDR2 FQNNGV.

This chain joins TRBV11-3 and TRBJ2-1; a possible D gene is TRBD1 (5 bases). CDR3 length: 14 residues. V shed 1 base and J shed 5 bases, with 9 bases lying between them. The germline gives CDR1 SGHNT, CDR2 YENEEA. The CDR3 is CASSLVRGHNEQFF. CDR3 coding DNA: TGTGCCAGCAGCTTAGTAAGGGGCCACAATGAGCAGTTCTTC.

The V and J genes are TRBV5-6 and TRBJ1-5; TRBD1 aligns across 9 bases. This CDR3 spans 17 amino acids. The V segment lost 0 bases and the J segment 2 bases; nucleotides outside the gene matches: 6. Germline assignment: CDR1 SGHDT and CDR2 YYEEEE. The DNA for the CDR3 is TGTGCCAGCAGCTTGGCCCCGGACAGGGGTGGCAATCAGCCCCAGCATTTT. Its protein product is CASSLAPDRGGNQPQHF.

The chain has TRBV7-2 and TRBJ1-2; D is unclear. The length of the CDR3 is 13 residues. The germline gives CDR1 SGHTA, CDR2 FQGNSA. Trimming left V 5 bases short and J 7 bases short, with 14 bases between. The CDR3: CASSLSRERGYTF. The DNA for the CDR3 is TGTGCCAGCAGCCTCAGTCGGGAACGTGGCTACACCTTC.

This clone was counted a few times. This chain uses TRBV7-9 with TRBJ1-3; D is possibly TRBD1 (6 bases). The germline CDR1 and CDR2 sequences are SEHNR and FQNEAQ (reference sequence). V lost 0 bases and J 2 bases, leaving 11 bases between the germline ends. This CDR3 contains 16 residues. The CDR3 sequence is CASSLARGGTGNTIYF. The CDR3 DNA is TGTGCCAGCAGCTTAGCGCGTGGGGGCACTGGAAACACCATATATTTT.

The chain employs TRBV3-1 (or the pseudogene TRBV3-2) and TRBJ1-4; D call uncertain. Germline V gives CDR1 LGHDT, CDR2 YNNKEL (reference sequence). The CDR3 runs to 15 residues. The V end lost 4 bases, the J end lost 0 bases, and 9 bases lay between the germline ends. This CDR3 reads CASSRLTPTNEKLFF. The CDR3 nucleotides read TGTGCCAGCAGCCGGCTGACACCAACTAATGAAAAACTGTTTTTT.

This chain joins TRBV21-1 and TRBJ2-1; the table's D call of TRBD2 was not tested on the DNA. TRBV21-1 is designated a pseudogene. This CDR3 region has 19 residues. In DNA, the CDR3 is TGTGCCAGCAGCAAAAACCCGGCGGCGGGCAAATGCTCCTACAATGAGCAGTTCTTC. Its translation is CASSKNPAAGKCSYNEQFF.

This clone was seen a single time. The chain is built from TRBV5-8 and TRBJ1-1, with 7 bases matching TRBD1. Germline values: CDR1 SGHTS, CDR2 YDEGEE. The CDR3 totals 16 residues. Trimming took 6 bases from V and 6 from J; bases not matched to a gene: 17. Here the CDR3 DNA reads TGTGCCAGCAACTTACCCCAGGCCCTAACAGGGGCTGAAGCTTTCTTT. Protein: CASNLPQALTGAEAFF.

The rearrangement uses TRBV6-5 and TRBJ2-3; D is unclear. Trimming left V 7 bases short and J 1 base short, with 9 bases between. This CDR3 comprises 13 residues. Germline V gene data show CDR1 as MNHEY and CDR2 as SVGAGI. The CDR3 region has the DNA TGTGCCAGCATCAACCCAGGCACAGATACGCAGTATTTT. This gives the protein CASINPGTDTQYF.

Only a few counts were recorded for this clone. The CDR3 loop is CASSESAGTTEAFF. The CDR3 bases are TGTGCCAGCAGTGAATCCGCAGGCACCACTGAAGCTTTCTTT. This chain connects TRBV25-1 to TRBJ1-1; D is unclear. Looked up from germline, CDR1 is MGHDK and CDR2 is SYGVNS. V lost 1 base to trimming and J lost 4 bases, with 10 bases between them. The CDR3 is 14 amino acids. Combining the CDR3 with reference TRBV25-1 and TRBJ1-1 gives the whole variable domain EADIYQTPRYLVIGTGKKITLECSQTMGHDKMYWYQQDPGMELHLIHYSYGVNSTEKGDLSSESTVSRIRTEHFPLTLESARPSHTSQYLCASSESAGTTEAFFGQGTRLTVV.

The genes are TRBV20-1 and TRBJ2-1; 10 bases agree with TRBD2. Germline V CDR1 and CDR2: DFQATT, SNEGSKA (reference sequence). V shed 3 bases and J 4 bases; nucleotides not matched to a gene: 3. The CDR3 runs 14 residues. CDR3 nucleotide sequence: TGCAGTGCTAGTCCGGGACTAGCGTACAATGAGCAGTTCTTC. Its translation: CSASPGLAYNEQFF.

J is TRBJ2-2 and V is TRBV9; TRBD1 agrees at 7 bases. The V gene end was trimmed by 3 bases and the J gene end by 4 bases; junction bases not matched to a gene: 6. This CDR3 contains 15 residues. CDR1 SGDLS and CDR2 YYNGEE come from the germline V gene. CDR3 in amino acids: CASSADTGATGELFF. CDR3 bases: TGTGCCAGCAGCGCCGACACAGGGGCCACCGGGGAGCTGTTTTTT.

This clone was seen a single time. The CDR3 DNA reads TGTGCCAGCAGCGGGGGACAGGACAGGGGGTCATTTCGTGCTGAAGCTTTCTTT. This encodes CASSGGQDRGSFRAEAFF. The chain has TRBV5-4 and TRBJ1-1, with 10 bases lining up with TRBD1. The CDR3 covers 18 residues. Per the germline V gene, CDR1 is SGHNT and CDR2 is YYREEE (reference sequence). With V trimmed by 4 bases and J by 6 bases, 18 bases remained unmatched. The full variable domain, with the rest looked up from reference TRBV5-4 and TRBJ1-1, is ETGVTQSPTHLIKTRGQQVTLRCSSQSGHNTVSWYQQALGQGPQFIFQYYREEENGRGNFPPRFSGLQFPNYSSELNVNALELDDSALYLCASSGGQDRGSFRAEAFFGQGTRLTVV.

This clone was seen ten or more times. The CDR3 loop is CASSVGGGGYTTGELFF. CDR3 nucleotides: TGTGCCAGCAGCGTAGGAGGCGGGGGCTACACCACCGGGGAGCTGTTTTTT. The J gene is TRBJ2-2, the V gene TRBV9; a weak D match, TRBD2 (7 bases). Trimming stripped 0 bases from V and 4 bases from J, with 16 bases between. Germline CDR1 and CDR2: SGDLS and YYNGEE. The CDR3 sequence is 17 residues long.

The chain joins TRBV6-6 to TRBJ1-1; D not resolved. The CDR3 runs to 13 residues. Germline loops: CDR1 MNHNY, CDR2 SVGAGI (reference sequence). Trimming left V 8 bases short and J 1 base short, with 11 bases between. The CDR3 spells CASLGGGNTEAFF. As DNA, the CDR3 is TGTGCCAGCCTCGGCGGTGGGAACACTGAAGCTTTCTTT.

The V and J genes are TRBV19 and TRBJ1-2; TRBD1 agrees at 7 bases. The CDR3 length is 14 residues. Germline lookup yields CDR1 LNHDA and CDR2 SQIVND (reference sequence). The J segment lost 2 bases and the V segment lost 4 bases, leaving 4 bases of the junction unmatched. The CDR3: CASSNRGQNYGYTF. The CDR3 DNA is TGTGCCAGTAGTAACCGGGGACAGAACTATGGCTACACCTTC.

The J gene is TRBJ1-6, the V gene TRBV27; D unresolved. CDR3 size: 14 residues. V gave up 5 bases and J gave up 9 bases, with 14 bases separating them. The germline V gene has CDR1 MNHEY and CDR2 SMNVEV (reference sequence). CDR3 nucleotide sequence: TGTGCCAGCAGTCCGACGCCCCGGAGTTCACCCCTCCACTTT. Amino acids: CASSPTPRSSPLHF.

This chain connects TRBV5-7 to TRBJ1-1, with a tentative D call TRBD1 (6 bases). TRBV5-7 is an open reading frame, and its role is uncertain. This CDR3 comprises 14 residues. Trimming took off 3 bases at V and 4 bases at J, with 13 bases between the two ends. As DNA, the CDR3 is TGTGCCAGCAGCTCTTGGACAGCCTGCACTGAAGCTTTCTTT. The encoded protein is CASSSWTACTEAFF.

The V gene is TRBV7-2, the J gene TRBJ2-5; D may be TRBD1 (5 bases). V lost 1 base and J 0 bases, leaving 9 bases between the germline ends. This CDR3 spans 15 amino acids. CDR1 SGHTA and CDR2 FQGNSA come from the germline V gene. CDR3 sequence: CASSLDRQHQETQYF. The CDR3 nucleotides read TGTGCCAGCAGCTTAGACCGACAGCACCAAGAGACCCAGTACTTC.

The rearrangement links TRBV14 to TRBJ2-1; TRBD2 might be the D (7 bases). Germline-derived CDR1 and CDR2 are SGHDN and FVKESK. The CDR3 is 16 residues long. Trimming took 1 base from V and 2 from J, leaving 12 bases between them. CDR3 coding DNA: TGTGCCAGCAGCCAAGCGTTCGGGGGGCCCTACAATGAGCAGTTCTTC. This codes for CASSQAFGGPYNEQFF.

The rearrangement joins TRBV6-4 to TRBJ2-1; 10 positions agree with TRBD1. Germline CDR1 reads MRHNA; CDR2 reads SNTAGT. V lost 4 bases and J lost 1; bases outside the gene matches: 7. The CDR3 has 17 residues. CDR3 residues: CASSVSWDRGSYNEQFF. The CDR3 nucleotides are TGTGCCAGCAGTGTCTCGTGGGACAGGGGATCCTACAATGAGCAGTTCTTC.

V gene TRBV11-3 combines with J gene TRBJ2-3, with unresolved D. V lost 2 bases, J lost 1 base, and 7 bases lay in between. Germline V gene sequence: CDR1 SGHNT, CDR2 YENEEA. The CDR3 sequence is 14 residues long. The CDR3 here is CASSLSSGTDTQYF. CDR3 bases: TGTGCCAGCAGCTTATCTTCTGGCACAGATACGCAGTATTTT. The complete variable domain, with remaining parts taken from reference TRBV11-3 and TRBJ2-3, reads EAGVVQSPRYKIIEKKQPVAFWCNPISGHNTLYWYLQNLGQGPELLIRYENEEAVDDSQLPKDRFSAERLKGVDSTLKIQPAELGDSAVYLCASSLSSGTDTQYFGPGTRLTVL.

The chain carries TRBV6-5 and TRBJ2-7; TRBD1 matches 7 bases. Germline V CDR1 and CDR2: MNHEY, SVGAGI. This CDR3 region has 15 residues. The V segment lost 6 bases and the J segment 6 bases; nucleotides outside the gene matches: 14. The CDR3 bases are TGTGCCAGCAGCCACTCCCGGGACAGCCGGTCCGAGCAGTACTTC. The encoded protein is CASSHSRDSRSEQYF.